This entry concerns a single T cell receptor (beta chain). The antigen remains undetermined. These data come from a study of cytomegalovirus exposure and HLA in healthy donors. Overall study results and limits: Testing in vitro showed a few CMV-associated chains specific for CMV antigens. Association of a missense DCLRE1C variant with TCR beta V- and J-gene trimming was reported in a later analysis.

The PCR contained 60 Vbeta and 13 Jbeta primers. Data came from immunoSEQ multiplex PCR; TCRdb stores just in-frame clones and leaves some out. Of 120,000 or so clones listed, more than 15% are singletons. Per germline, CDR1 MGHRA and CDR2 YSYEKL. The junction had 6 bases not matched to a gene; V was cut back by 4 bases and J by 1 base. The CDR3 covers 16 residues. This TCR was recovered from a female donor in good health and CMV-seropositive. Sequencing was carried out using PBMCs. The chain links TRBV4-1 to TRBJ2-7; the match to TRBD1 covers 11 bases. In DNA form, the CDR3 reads TGCGCCAGCAGCCTTCAAGGACAGGGGGCTTCCTACGAGCAGTACTTC. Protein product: CASSLQGQGASYEQYF.